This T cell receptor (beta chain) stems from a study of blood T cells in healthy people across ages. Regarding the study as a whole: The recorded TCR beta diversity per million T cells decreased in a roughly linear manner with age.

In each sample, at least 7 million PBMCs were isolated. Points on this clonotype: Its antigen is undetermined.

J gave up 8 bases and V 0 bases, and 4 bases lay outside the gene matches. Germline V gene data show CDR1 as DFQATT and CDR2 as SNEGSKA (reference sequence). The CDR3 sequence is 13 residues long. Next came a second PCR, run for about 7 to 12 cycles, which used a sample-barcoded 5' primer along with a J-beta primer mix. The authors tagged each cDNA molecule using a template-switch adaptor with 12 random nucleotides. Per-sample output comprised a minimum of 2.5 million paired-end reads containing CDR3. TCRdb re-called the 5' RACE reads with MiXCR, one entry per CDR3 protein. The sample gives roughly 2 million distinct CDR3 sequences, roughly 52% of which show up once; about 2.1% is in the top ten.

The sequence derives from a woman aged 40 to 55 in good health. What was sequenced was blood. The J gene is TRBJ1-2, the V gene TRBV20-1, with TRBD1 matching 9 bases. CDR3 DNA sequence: TGCAGTGCTAGAGATTCCGACAGGGGGGGCTACACCTTC. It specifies CSARDSDRGGYTF.